One T cell receptor beta chain is described in this entry. These data come from a study of Tregs in tolerant kidney transplant recipients. The protocol was immunoSEQ multiplex PCR, while the TCRdb copy is restricted to in-frame clones and leaves out a portion. The sample has under 90,000 clones, around nine tenths seen once; the top ten hold 1.6%. The CDR3 consists of 14 residues. V lost 3 bases to trimming and J lost 4 bases; unmatched junction nucleotides: 5. Looked up from germline, CDR1 is KGHSH and CDR2 is LQKENI. Recipients received nonmyeloablative bone marrow transplants from related graft donors, with transient mixed chimerism.

The V call is TRBV18, the J call TRBJ1-2; TRBD1 aligns across 7 bases. The sequences come from CD4+ T cells from blood (PBMCs), collected 24 months after the transplant. The clonotype comes from a human patient who received a combined kidney and bone marrow transplant. The graft donor may have given rise to some T cells. CDR3 loop: CASSPEGQLYGYTF. The CDR3 coding sequence is TGTGCCAGCTCACCGGAGGGACAGCTCTATGGCTACACCTTC.